This TCR beta chain was recorded in a study of CD8 T cells in ankylosing spondylitis (TCRdb year 2017). Regarding the research as a whole: The study set out to find disease-linked TCR variants by profiling T cell receptor beta repertoires in ankylosing spondylitis patients and healthy donors. The whole study cohort included 108 healthy donors and 25 or so ankylosing spondylitis patients. Samples of peripheral blood were taken, and for ankylosing spondylitis patients, synovial fluid was collected as well.

This clonotype is deemed medium-sized (0.01 to 0.1%). Its specific antigen is unknown. Base qualities are not recorded, but no much larger clone differs from it by a single base. The CDR3 has 12 amino acids, counting the end cysteine and phenylalanine. Only the CDR3 part of the read is kept: 36 bases, read in frame from the first base. Germline trimming amounts to 3 bases on V and 10 bases on J, with 4 as the count of junction bases outside the gene matches. As encoded in the germline V gene, CDR1 is SGDLS while CDR2 is YYNGEE. The instrument was an Illumina HiSeq 2500. TCR beta libraries were prepared by quantitative 5'-RACE with molecular barcodes. In the paper's pipeline: A new computational method, built on a probabilistic model of VDJ rearrangement, was used to identify disease-linked TCR variants. In-frame beta chains were kept once TCRdb had trimmed the public reads at Q25 with fastp and called clones with MiXCR. One record per CDR3 amino acid sequence lists the most common genes and DNA. The V and J calls were not made by the authors but by TCRdb's processing. The sample records about 8,800 distinct CDR3 sequences, roughly 6.4% of which are singletons. About 42% of the sample comes from the top ten.

Study-wide conclusions, independent of this receptor: A CD8+ phenotype was shown by the disease-linked clones, which were found at relatively low frequencies in peripheral blood. A TCR beta motif of roughly 8 highly homologous amino acid variants appeared characteristic of blood from ankylosing spondylitis patients. The disease-linked clones were reported as significantly enriched in matched synovial fluid samples from ankylosing spondylitis patients. Some TCR beta motif variants had previously been reported in synovial fluid and blood of reactive arthritis patients, which suggested common disease-initiation mechanisms.

The sequence came from a female donor with ankylosing spondylitis or in good health (not recorded which). The sequence is built from TRBV9 and TRBJ2-1, with 7 central nucleotides matching TRBD2. The sequencing input was blood, either unsorted or a sorted T cell fraction (not recorded which). CDR3 region: CASSAGGGEQFF. Read as DNA, the sequence is TGTGCCAGCAGCGCGGGGGGTGGGGAGCAGTTCTTC.